Each of the 10 T cell receptor beta chains below was sequenced from the same sample in a study of human T cells and chemical hapten exposure (dated by TCRdb to the early 2020s). Library creation used RACE. This sample was sequenced with a NextSeq 500. TCRdb ran its own pipeline on the public reads, namely fastp trimming at Q25 and MiXCR clone calling, and kept in-frame beta chains. Every entry covers one CDR3 protein and lists the most common genes and DNA from its rows. This sample gives around 130,000 distinct CDR3 sequences in total; approximately 9.1% of them show up just once. About 2% of the sample rests with the top ten. Read against the paper, the sample's time point label means: healthy volunteer bleed at 2 weeks. Total RNA was isolated from unfractionated whole blood collected in Tempus Blood RNA tubes. The source material was whole blood. These receptors were taken from a male donor in good health. Some clones in this sample may be carry-over from other donors' samples.

The chain carries TRBV9 and TRBJ2-7; D uncertain. The CDR3 extends over 14 amino acids. Germline loops: CDR1 SGDLS, CDR2 YYNGEE. V shed 2 bases and J shed 1 base, with 10 bases lying between them. As DNA, the CDR3 is TGTGCCAGCAGCGTCGGCAGAAATTCCTACGAGCAGTACTTC. Its translation is CASSVGRNSYEQYF. Filled out from reference TRBV9 and TRBJ2-7, the complete variable domain reads DSGVTQTPKHLITATGQRVTLRCSPRSGDLSVYWYQQSLDQGLQFLIQYYNGEERAKGNILERFSAQQFPDLHSELNLSSLELGDSALYFCASSVGRNSYEQYFGPGTRLTVT.

This clonotype was seen ten or more times. This chain joins TRBV27 and TRBJ2-7; TRBD2 aligns across 12 bases. The germline V gene encodes CDR1 MNHEY and CDR2 SMNVEV (reference sequence). The CDR3 sequence is 16 residues long. The V segment lost 6 bases and the J segment 7 bases; nucleotides outside the gene matches: 13. CDR3 loop: CASRGTSGLRAWEQYF. The DNA for the CDR3 is TGTGCCAGCAGGGGGACTAGCGGGCTACGGGCCTGGGAGCAGTACTTC.

This clonotype has a handful of counts. This rearrangement joins TRBV2 to TRBJ1-2; the match to TRBD1 covers 9 bases. The CDR3 is made up of 14 amino acids. V dropped 8 bases and J dropped 8; count of bases not matched to a gene: 12. Germline V gene lookup returns CDR1 SNHLY and CDR2 FYNNEI. The CDR3 DNA follows: TGTGCCAGCGGTATGGGAACAGGGGGCCGCGGCTACACCTTC. It translates to CASGMGTGGRGYTF.

This clonotype was seen a handful of times. The CDR3 DNA is TGTGCCAGCAGCCTGATGCTGGGCGAGACCCAGTACTTC. Protein sequence: CASSLMLGETQYF. The chain couples TRBV9 to TRBJ2-5; the D is unclear. V was clipped by 4 bases and J by 5 bases, with 12 bases between them. CDR3 size: 13 residues. CDR1 is SGDLS, CDR2 YYNGEE, per germline.

With regard to this clonotype: A junction boundary mismatches the germline segment, possibly from a read error. J is TRBJ2-5 and V is TRBV29-1; TRBD1 is a possible D gene (6 bases). This CDR3 has 12 residues. In germline, CDR1 is SQVTM, CDR2 ANQGSEA. The DNA for the CDR3 is TGCAGCGGACTAACAGGGATGGAGAACCAGTACTTC. Translating gives CSGLTGMENQYF.

This clonotype was found many times. CDR3 DNA sequence: TGTGCCAGCAGTGAGCACCGCAATCAGCCCCAGCATTTT. It codes for CASSEHRNQPQHF. The chain joins TRBV6-2 or TRBV6-3 to TRBJ1-5; D gene ambiguous. CDR3 length equals 13 residues. Germline V gives CDR1 MNHEY, CDR2 SVGEGT. V was shortened by 5 bases and J by 2 bases, with 7 bases between the two germline ends.

This clonotype showed up many times. The chain couples TRBV29-1 to TRBJ2-7, with 12 bases that match TRBD2. The germline V gene has CDR1 SQVTM and CDR2 ANQGSEA. The CDR3 has 17 amino acids. The V segment lost 0 bases and the J segment 4 bases; nucleotides outside the gene matches: 10. The CDR3 sequence is CSVEDTSSGGAAYEQYF. CDR3 nucleotide sequence: TGCAGCGTTGAAGACACTTCTAGCGGGGGGGCTGCGTACGAGCAGTACTTC.

The chain employs TRBV5-6 and TRBJ2-7; 7 bases match TRBD1. The germline V gene encodes CDR1 SGHDT and CDR2 YYEEEE. CDR3 length: 15 amino acids. Trimming cost V 1 base and J 0 bases; bases outside gene matches: 4. CDR3 nucleotide sequence: TGTGCCAGCAGCTTGCCGGGACAGTTCTCCTACGAGCAGTACTTC. This codes for CASSLPGQFSYEQYF.

This clonotype was found a few times. The J gene is TRBJ1-6, the V gene TRBV7-2; the D gene is possibly TRBD1 (5 bases). Trimming cost V 1 base and J 8 bases, with 9 bases left between them. The CDR3 covers 14 residues. Germline CDR1 and CDR2: SGHTA and FQGNSA. The CDR3 sequence: CASSLGDSYSPLHF. CDR3 bases: TGTGCCAGCAGCTTAGGAGACAGCTATTCACCCCTCCACTTT.

This clonotype was picked up many times. The chain links TRBV12-3 or TRBV12-4 to TRBJ2-7; TRBD1 matches 7 bases. The CDR3 runs to 13 residues. The ends lost 6 bases at V and 2 bases at J; junction bases unmatched: 4. The CDR3 protein is CASRRDSAYEQYF. The CDR3 DNA sequence: TGTGCCAGCAGACGGGACAGCGCCTACGAGCAGTACTTC.